The present T cell receptor (beta chain) was sequenced within a study of CD8 T cells in Susac syndrome. TEMRA cells were enriched by FACS, and CD4+ and CD8+ T cells were negatively isolated. The germline V gene encodes CDR1 GTSNPN and CDR2 SVGIG (reference sequence). This CDR3 is 15 amino acids long. Trimming shortened V by 0 bases and J by 6 bases, and 12 bases separated the two germline ends. When the RNA was reverse transcribed, random hexamers were used with an input of roughly 0.5 to 1 ug. One entry per CDR3 protein, called by TCRdb with MiXCR from the immunoSEQ multiplex PCR reads. There are some 260,000 distinct CDR3 sequences in the sample; more than 75% occur only once, and approximately 0.11% lies in the top ten.

V gene TRBV30 combines with J gene TRBJ1-6; D uncertain. Sample: CD8+ T cells from PBMCs. The receptor was derived from a human donor with multiple sclerosis. In nucleotides, the CDR3 is TGTGCCTGGAGTGTAGCAGATCTTCCTAATTCACCCCTCCACTTT. It encodes CAWSVADLPNSPLHF.